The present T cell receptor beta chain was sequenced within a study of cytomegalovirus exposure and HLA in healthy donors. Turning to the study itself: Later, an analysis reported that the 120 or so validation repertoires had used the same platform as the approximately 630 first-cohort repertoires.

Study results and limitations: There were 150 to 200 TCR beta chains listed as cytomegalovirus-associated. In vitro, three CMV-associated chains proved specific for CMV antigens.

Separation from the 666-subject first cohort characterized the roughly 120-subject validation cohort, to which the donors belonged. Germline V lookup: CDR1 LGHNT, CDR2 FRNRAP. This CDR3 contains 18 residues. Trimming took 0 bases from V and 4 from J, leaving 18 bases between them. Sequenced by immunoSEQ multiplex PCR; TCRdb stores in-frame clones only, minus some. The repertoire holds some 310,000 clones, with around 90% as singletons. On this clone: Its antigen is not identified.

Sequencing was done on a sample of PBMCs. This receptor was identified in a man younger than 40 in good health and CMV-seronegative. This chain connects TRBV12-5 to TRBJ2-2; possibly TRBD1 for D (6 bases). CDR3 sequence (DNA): TGTGCTAGTGGTTTGGTACAAGGACAGAAGACCCCCACCGGGGAGCTGTTTTTT. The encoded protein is CASGLVQGQKTPTGELFF.